This T cell receptor (beta chain) was obtained from a study of T-cell reconstitution after alpha-beta-depleted transplantation in children. V gave up 7 bases and J gave up 2 bases, with 17 bases separating them. Per germline, CDR1 MDHEN and CDR2 SYDVKM. The CDR3 length is 15 residues. Unique molecular identifiers tagged the TCRbeta library. TCRdb independently ran MiXCR on the PCR reads; one entry per CDR3 protein. This sample has under 250,000 distinct CDR3 sequences, with around 7% found just once. Study-wide results and limits: One year post-transplant, T-cell counts and diversity were largely derived from T cells produced anew.

This clonotype was counted at least ten times. What it binds is not known. The sample in question was PBMCs, obtained before TCRalphabeta/CD19-depleted stem cell transplant. The chain joins TRBV28 to TRBJ1-2; D is unclear. This receptor was taken from a boy younger than 10 with acute lymphoblastic leukemia, due to receive a stem cell transplant. CDR3 in DNA: TGTGCCAGCATCCGGAGCGGCAGGATAAACTATGGCTACACCTTC. It encodes CASIRSGRINYGYTF.